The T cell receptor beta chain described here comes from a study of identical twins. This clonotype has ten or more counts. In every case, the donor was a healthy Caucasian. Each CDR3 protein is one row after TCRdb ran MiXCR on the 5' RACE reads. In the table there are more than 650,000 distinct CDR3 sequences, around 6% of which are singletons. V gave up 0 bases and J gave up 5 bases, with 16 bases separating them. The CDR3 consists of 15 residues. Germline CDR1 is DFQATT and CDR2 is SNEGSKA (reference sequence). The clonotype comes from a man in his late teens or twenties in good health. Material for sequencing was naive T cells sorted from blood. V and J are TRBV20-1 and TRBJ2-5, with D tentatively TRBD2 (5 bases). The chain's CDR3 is CSARDSEAAGETQYF. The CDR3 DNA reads TGCAGTGCTAGAGATTCGGAAGCGGCTGGGGAGACCCAGTACTTC.